These 8 T cell receptor beta chains came from one sample sequenced in a study of CD8 T cells in ankylosing spondylitis. Whole-study findings and limits: In ankylosing spondylitis blood, a motif of several highly homologous TCR beta variants appeared characteristic.

These receptors are not linked to any known antigen. TCRdb fed the 5' RACE reads into MiXCR, producing one record per CDR3 protein. The repertoire has approximately 300,000 distinct CDR3 sequences, 8% of them found once; the top ten carry roughly 15%. The specimen was blood, either unsorted or a sorted T cell fraction (not recorded which). These receptors came from a male donor with ankylosing spondylitis.

This clonotype has a handful of counts. The chain employs TRBV5-1 and TRBJ2-3; D remains ambiguous. This CDR3 spans 14 amino acids. Trimming stripped 0 bases from V and 2 bases from J, with 7 bases between. Per germline, CDR1 SGHRS and CDR2 YFSETQ. CDR3 DNA: TGCGCCAGCAGCTTGGGGGGTTACACAGATACGCAGTATTTT. Translation gives CASSLGGYTDTQYF.

This chain uses TRBV6-2 or TRBV6-3 with TRBJ1-1, with TRBD1 matching over 8 bases. From germline, CDR1 is MNHEY and CDR2 SVGEGT. The ends lost 10 bases at V and 1 base at J; junction bases unmatched: 5. The CDR3 spans 13 residues. In nucleotides, the CDR3 is TGTGCCACCAGGACAGGGAGGAACACTGAAGCTTTCTTT. Translation: CATRTGRNTEAFF.

This clonotype has a count of ten or more. The chain recombines TRBV20-1 with TRBJ2-3, with 7 bases that match TRBD2. CDR1 and CDR2 from the germline V gene are DFQATT and SNEGSKA (reference sequence). The V segment lost 3 bases and the J segment 2 bases; nucleotides outside the gene matches: 8. The CDR3 is made up of 15 amino acids. The CDR3 loop reads CSARASGPFTDTQYF. The DNA for the CDR3 is TGCAGTGCTAGGGCTAGCGGACCCTTCACAGATACGCAGTATTTT.

The chain employs TRBV9 and TRBJ2-1; 8 bases align to TRBD1. This CDR3 is built from 14 residues. The J segment lost 9 bases and the V segment lost 3 bases, leaving 8 bases of the junction unmatched. The V gene's germline CDR1 is SGDLS and CDR2 YYNGEE. The CDR3 sequence is CASSGPQGVGEQFF. CDR3 DNA: TGTGCCAGCAGCGGCCCACAGGGGGTTGGTGAGCAGTTCTTC. Supplemented by reference TRBV9 and TRBJ2-1, the full variable domain reads DSGVTQTPKHLITATGQRVTLRCSPRSGDLSVYWYQQSLDQGLQFLIQYYNGEERAKGNILERFSAQQFPDLHSELNLSSLELGDSALYFCASSGPQGVGEQFFGPGTRLTVL.

This clonotype was seen many times. CDR3 residues: CASSQEVGTGEGSPLHF. In DNA form, the CDR3 reads TGCGCCAGCAGCCAAGAGGTCGGCACAGGGGAGGGTTCACCCCTCCACTTT. The chain uses TRBV4-1 and TRBJ1-6; TRBD1 aligns across 7 bases. The CDR3 sequence is 17 residues long. J gave up 9 bases and V 0 bases, and 11 bases lay outside the gene matches. Germline V CDR1 and CDR2: MGHRA, YSYEKL.

There are a few counts of this clonotype. V is TRBV20-1 and J is TRBJ2-2; TRBD1 agrees at 9 bases. Germline CDR1 reads DFQATT; CDR2 reads SNEGSKA (reference sequence). The length of the CDR3 is 15 residues. Trimming at V came to 0 bases and at J to 7 bases, leaving 6 bases not matched to a gene. CDR3 sequence: CSARDGTGPHGELFF. CDR3 coding DNA: TGCAGTGCTAGAGATGGGACAGGGCCGCACGGGGAGCTGTTTTTT.

This sequence joins TRBV27 and TRBJ2-3; D is undetermined. Deletions cut 6 bases from V and 7 bases from J, with 11 bases between. Per germline, CDR1 MNHEY and CDR2 SMNVEV (reference sequence). The CDR3 sequence is 12 residues long. CDR3 protein: CASRRSINTQYF. In nucleotides, the CDR3 is TGTGCCAGCAGGCGGTCCATCAATACGCAGTATTTT.

The chain uses TRBV7-3 and TRBJ2-4; perhaps TRBD2 as D (6 bases). Trimming left V 2 bases short and J 5 bases short, with 16 bases between. Germline V gene lookup returns CDR1 SGHTA and CDR2 FQGTGA. This CDR3 contains 16 residues. The CDR3 here is CASSLGAGMGENIQYF. The CDR3 nucleotides are TGTGCCAGCAGCTTAGGGGCGGGGATGGGGGAAAACATTCAGTACTTC.